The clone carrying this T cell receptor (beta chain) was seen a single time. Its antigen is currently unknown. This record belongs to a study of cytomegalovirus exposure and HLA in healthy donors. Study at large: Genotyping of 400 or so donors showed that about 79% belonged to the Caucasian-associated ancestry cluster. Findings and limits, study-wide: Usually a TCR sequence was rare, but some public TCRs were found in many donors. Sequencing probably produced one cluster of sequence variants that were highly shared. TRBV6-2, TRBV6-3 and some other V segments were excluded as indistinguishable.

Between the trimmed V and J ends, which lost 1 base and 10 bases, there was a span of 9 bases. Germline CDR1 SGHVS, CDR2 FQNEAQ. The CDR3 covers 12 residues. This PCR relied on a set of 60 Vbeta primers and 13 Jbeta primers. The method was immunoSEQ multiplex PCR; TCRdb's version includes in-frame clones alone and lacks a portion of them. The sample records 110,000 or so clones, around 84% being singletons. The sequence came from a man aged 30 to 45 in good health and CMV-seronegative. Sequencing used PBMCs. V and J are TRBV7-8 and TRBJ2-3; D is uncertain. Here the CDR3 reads CASSLVAGPQYF. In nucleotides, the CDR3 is TGTGCCAGCAGCTTAGTTGCAGGCCCGCAGTATTTT. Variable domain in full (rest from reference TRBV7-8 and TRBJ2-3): GAGVSQSPRYKVAKRGQDVALRCDPISGHVSLFWYQQALGQGPEFLTYFQNEAQLDKSGLPSDRFFAERPEGSVSTLKIQRTQQEDSAVYLCASSLVAGPQYFGPGTRLTVL.